Listed below are T cell receptor beta chains from one sample, sequenced in a study of Graves' ophthalmopathy and Graves' hyperthyroidism. TCRdb reanalysed the multiplex PCR reads using MiXCR and keeps one entry per CDR3 protein. The sample carries 900,000 to 1,200,000 distinct CDR3 sequences, roughly two fifths recorded once. Sequenced material: peripheral blood or thyroid tissue (not recorded which). The source is an adult man with Graves' hyperthyroidism. CDR3s include the opening cysteine and the closing phenylalanine or tryptophan. A D gene is named only where the DNA matches it firmly. Not all rows give a size; the values are once, few, many and, for expanded clones, a class.

few	TRBV12-3/TRBV12-4	TRBJ2-7	.	CASSLPGRKFEQYF	TGTGCCAGCAGTTTACCGGGACGAAAGTTCGAGCAGTACTTC
many	TRBV7-9	TRBJ1-5	.	CASSLVTDNQPQHF	TGTGCCAGCAGCTTAGTCACAGATAATCAGCCCCAGCATTTT
.	TRBV6-6	TRBJ2-7	TRBD1	CASSYSWDRAANEQYF	TGTGCCAGCAGTTATTCCTGGGACAGGGCCGCAAACGAGCAGTACTTC
many	TRBV10-2	TRBJ1-4	.	CASRKSRLEKLFF	TGCGCCAGCAGGAAAAGCAGGCTTGAAAAACTGTTTTTT
.	TRBV6-2/TRBV6-3	TRBJ1-4	TRBD1	CASSYSGPGTGGYGEKLFF	TGTGCCAGCAGTTACTCGGGGCCCGGGACAGGGGGCTATGGCGAAAAACTGTTTTTT
many	TRBV5-1	TRBJ2-5	.	CASSLGSGNQETQYF	TGCGCCAGCAGCTTGGGGTCGGGAAACCAAGAGACCCAGTACTTC
.	TRBV10-3	TRBJ2-6	.	CASSYNTGTNSGANVLTF	TGTGCCAGCAGTTACAACACCGGGACCAACTCTGGGGCCAACGTCCTGACTTTC
many	TRBV19	TRBJ1-6	.	CASSTTGRSNSPLHF	TGTGCCAGTAGCACGACGGGACGATCGAATTCACCCCTCCACTTT
many	TRBV19	TRBJ1-5	.	CASTPRSDQPQHF	TGTGCCAGTACTCCCCGGTCGGATCAGCCCCAGCATTTT
many	TRBV7-9	TRBJ1-4	.	CASRVAGGKKLFF	TGTGCCAGCCGGGTGGCCGGGGGCAAAAAACTGTTTTTT
.	TRBV5-6	TRBJ2-7	TRBD1	CASSLAGTGGRYEQYF	TGTGCCAGCAGCTTGGCCGGGACAGGGGGGCGATACGAGCAGTACTTC
once	TRBV4-3	TRBJ1-1	.	CAGSQVHLLNTEAFF	TGCGCCGGCAGCCAAGTACACCTACTGAACACTGAAGCTTTCTTT
.	TRBV20-1	TRBJ1-2	.	CTWTAADGYTF	TGCACCTGGACAGCGGCAGATGGCTACACCTTC
few	TRBV27	TRBJ1-1	.	CASSFKQINTEAFF	TGTGCCAGCAGTTTCAAACAGATAAACACTGAAGCTTTCTTT
many	TRBV29-1	TRBJ1-3	.	CSVGAGNTIYF	TGCAGCGTCGGAGCGGGGAACACCATATATTTT
.	TRBV19	TRBJ1-1	.	CASSPIDNTEAFF	TGTGCCAGTAGTCCGATAGATAACACTGAAGCTTTCTTT
many	TRBV7-9	TRBJ1-3	.	CASSGTVSSGNTIYF	TGTGCCAGCAGCGGGACGGTCTCCTCTGGAAACACCATATATTTT
.	TRBV7-2	TRBJ2-5	TRBD2	CASSLTTGGETQYF	TGTGCCAGCAGCTTAACTACGGGGGGAGAGACCCAGTACTTC
.	TRBV6-6	TRBJ2-7	.	CASTPGSHTNEQYF	TGTGCCAGCACCCCCGGGTCCCACACAAACGAGCAGTACTTC
.	TRBV4-1	TRBJ1-3	.	CASSWGTGNTIYF	TGCGCCAGCAGCTGGGGGACGGGAAACACCATATATTTT
.	TRBV6-2/TRBV6-3	TRBJ2-2	.	CASSSLVTGELFF	TGTGCCAGCAGTTCACTCGTCACCGGGGAGCTGTTTTTT
few	TRBV4-3	TRBJ2-5	TRBD1	CASSQDTGGGETQYF	TGCGCCAGCAGCCAGGATACAGGGGGCGGGGAGACCCAGTACTTC
many	TRBV28	TRBJ1-6	.	CASRALVGSPLHF	TGTGCCAGCAGGGCGCTGGTCGGTTCACCCCTCCACTTT
.	TRBV6-5	TRBJ2-5	.	CASSLRRHSRETQYF	TGTGCCAGCAGTCTCCGTCGACATTCACGGGAGACCCAGTACTTC
.	TRBV5-1	TRBJ1-5	.	CASSLEAGRQPQHF	TGCGCCAGCAGCTTGGAGGCAGGGAGACAGCCCCAGCATTTT
.	TRBV25-1	TRBJ1-1	TRBD1	CASRGQADTEAFF	TGTGCCAGTAGAGGACAGGCGGACACTGAAGCTTTCTTT
few	TRBV7-2	TRBJ1-2	TRBD1	CASSTSGQALYGYTF	TGTGCCAGCAGCACCTCGGGACAGGCTCTCTATGGCTACACCTTC
few	TRBV9	TRBJ2-7	.	CASSAQEGGVYEQYF	TGTGCCAGCAGCGCCCAGGAGGGGGGGGTCTACGAGCAGTACTTC
.	TRBV5-1	TRBJ2-3	.	CASSLELVDTQYF	TGCGCCAGCAGCTTGGAACTAGTCGATACGCAGTATTTT
.	TRBV29-1	TRBJ1-1	TRBD1	CSTAGTDTEAFF	TGCAGCACAGCCGGGACAGATACTGAAGCTTTCTTT
many	TRBV19	TRBJ1-2	TRBD1	CASSTYTGGADGYTF	TGTGCCAGTAGTACTTACACAGGGGGCGCAGATGGCTACACCTTC
.	TRBV2	TRBJ2-6	.	CASSGDGSVLTF	TGTGCCAGCAGTGGGGACGGCAGCGTCCTGACTTTC
many	TRBV10-3	TRBJ1-1	.	CAIGPGGLNTEAFF	TGTGCCATCGGTCCGGGGGGATTGAACACTGAAGCTTTCTTT
many	TRBV7-8	TRBJ1-2	.	CASSPTEAPNYGYTF	TGTGCCAGCAGCCCCACCGAAGCTCCTAACTATGGCTACACCTTC
.	TRBV4-1	TRBJ1-3	.	CASSQEEETSGNTIYF	TGCGCCAGCAGCCAAGAGGAGGAGACATCTGGAAACACCATATATTTT
.	TRBV10-3	TRBJ2-5	.	CAISASGGGSETQYF	TGTGCCATCAGTGCCTCAGGGGGAGGGTCGGAGACCCAGTACTTC
.	TRBV7-9	TRBJ1-3	.	CASTPRGPSPNTIYF	TGTGCCAGCACCCCCAGGGGTCCTTCTCCGAACACCATATATTTT
.	TRBV10-3	TRBJ1-2	.	CASSDIGRNYGYTF	TGTGCCAGCAGTGACATCGGGCGTAACTATGGCTACACCTTC
many	TRBV24-1	TRBJ2-7	.	CATSDGGEQYF	TGTGCCACCAGTGATGGAGGGGAGCAGTACTTC
.	TRBV28	TRBJ1-5	.	CASSPSSVAQHF	TGTGCCAGCAGTCCAAGTTCAGTGGCCCAGCATTTT
many	TRBV29-1	TRBJ1-4	.	CSVGGGTNEKLFF	TGCAGCGTTGGCGGCGGAACTAATGAAAAACTGTTTTTT
many	TRBV5-6	TRBJ2-5	TRBD1	CASSPGDRETQYF	TGTGCCAGCAGCCCAGGGGACAGGGAGACCCAGTACTTC
many	TRBV10-3	TRBJ1-6	.	CAISETGFWSPLHF	TGTGCCATCAGTGAGACAGGGTTTTGGTCACCCCTCCACTTT
many	TRBV5-6	TRBJ1-5	TRBD1	CASSPATGANQPQHF	TGTGCCAGCAGCCCCGCCACAGGGGCCAATCAGCCCCAGCATTTT
many	TRBV6-5	TRBJ1-2	.	CASSYTADYGYTF	TGTGCCAGCAGTTACACTGCTGACTATGGCTACACCTTC
many	TRBV4-1	TRBJ1-2	.	CASSHWGLHGYTF	TGCGCCAGCAGCCATTGGGGTCTCCATGGCTACACCTTC
many	TRBV4-1	TRBJ2-5	.	CASSQGTERHF	TGCGCCAGCAGCCAAGGGACAGAGAGGCACTTC
.	TRBV19	TRBJ1-5	.	CASGQSGGGETQHF	TGTGCCAGTGGTCAGTCCGGGGGCGGAGAGACCCAGCATTTT
.	TRBV25-1	TRBJ2-2	.	CASSARERLAGELFF	TGTGCCAGCAGTGCTAGAGAAAGGCTAGCCGGGGAGCTGTTTTTT
.	TRBV6-5	TRBJ2-7	.	CASSNGPSDYEQYF	TGTGCCAGCAGTAACGGGCCGTCGGACTACGAGCAGTACTTC
.	TRBV20-1	TRBJ2-5	.	CSARDGGGLHF	TGCAGTGCTAGAGATGGGGGAGGTCTTCACTTC
.	TRBV29-1	TRBJ2-5	TRBD2	CSVEPRLAGGETQYF	TGCAGCGTTGAACCCAGACTAGCGGGGGGGGAGACCCAGTACTTC
.	TRBV7-9	TRBJ2-5	.	CASLGSRGLSPQETQYF	TGTGCCTCGTTAGGGAGCAGGGGACTAAGTCCACAAGAGACCCAGTACTTC
many	TRBV20-1	TRBJ1-2	TRBD1	CSADFAGGYGYTF	TGCAGTGCGGATTTTGCAGGGGGGTATGGCTACACCTTC